A selection of T cell receptor beta chains follows, all from one sample in a study of T cells in Graves' hyperthyroidism and ophthalmopathy. TCRdb redid the calling of the multiplex PCR reads with MiXCR, one entry per CDR3 protein. The sample has hundreds of thousands of distinct CDR3 sequences, more than 20% seen once. Input material: blood. The source is a man younger than 40 with Graves' ophthalmopathy. CDR3s include the opening cysteine and the closing phenylalanine or tryptophan. D genes are given only for firm matches. Some rows have no size entry. The others give once, few or many, or a class for an expanded clone.

clone size | J gene | CDR3 length | V gene | D gene | CDR3 DNA | CDR3 protein
- | TRBJ2-7 | 14 | TRBV27 | TRBD2 | TGTGCCAGCATTAGCCTAGCGGGGGCCTACGAGCAGTACTTC | CASISLAGAYEQYF
- | TRBJ2-1 | 15 | TRBV29-1 | - | TGCAGCGTTGAATCGAGGCAGGAGTTCTACAATGAGCAGTTCTTC | CSVESRQEFYNEQFF
many | TRBJ2-3 | 14 | TRBV28 | TRBD2 | TGTGCCAGCAGCGGCGGGAGGAGATCAGATACGCAGTATTTT | CASSGGRRSDTQYF
- | TRBJ2-7 | 12 | TRBV10-3 | - | TGTGCCATCAGTGAGCGGGAGAGAGAGCAGTACTTC | CAISEREREQYF
few | TRBJ2-7 | 13 | TRBV29-1 | - | TGCAGCGGGACGACTAGTACCTCTCGTGAGCAGTACTTC | CSGTTSTSREQYF
few | TRBJ1-6 | 13 | TRBV7-2 | - | TGTGCCAGCAGCTTACAGGGCTATTCACCCCTCCACTTT | CASSLQGYSPLHF
few | TRBJ2-1 | 17 | TRBV19 | TRBD2 | TGTGCCAGTAGTATTGGCCACGGGACTAGCGGGAAGCATGAGCAGTTCTTC | CASSIGHGTSGKHEQFF
many | TRBJ2-7 | 13 | TRBV30 | - | TGTGCCTGGGGACCGGGACACTCCTACGAGCAGTACTTC | CAWGPGHSYEQYF
- | TRBJ2-7 | 13 | TRBV28 | - | TGTGCCAGCAGTTCCCCCCAGACCTACGAGCAGTACTTC | CASSSPQTYEQYF
few | TRBJ2-2 | 14 | TRBV29-1 | - | TGCAGCGCCAGCACGCACCGGGACACCGGGGAGCTGTTTTTT | CSASTHRDTGELFF
many | TRBJ1-2 | 15 | TRBV11-2 | TRBD1 | TGTGCCAGCAGCTTGGTGACAGGGCCTGGGTATGGCTACACCTTC | CASSLVTGPGYGYTF
- | TRBJ2-7 | 15 | TRBV20-1 | TRBD1 | TGCAGTGCTAGAGCGGGACAGGGGGCGCCTCACGAGCAGTACTTC | CSARAGQGAPHEQYF
- | TRBJ2-2 | 16 | TRBV12-3/TRBV12-4 | TRBD1 | TGTGCCAGCAGGGAAGCCGGGACAGGGTTCGCCGGGGAGCTGTTTTTT | CASREAGTGFAGELFF
many | TRBJ2-1 | 15 | TRBV7-2 | TRBD1 | TGTGCCAGCAGCCCGGACAGGGGGCCATACAATGAGCAGTTCTTC | CASSPDRGPYNEQFF
many | TRBJ2-1 | 14 | TRBV5-1 | TRBD1 | TGCGCCAGCAGCTTGGGGACAGGGGACAATGAGCAGTTCTTC | CASSLGTGDNEQFF